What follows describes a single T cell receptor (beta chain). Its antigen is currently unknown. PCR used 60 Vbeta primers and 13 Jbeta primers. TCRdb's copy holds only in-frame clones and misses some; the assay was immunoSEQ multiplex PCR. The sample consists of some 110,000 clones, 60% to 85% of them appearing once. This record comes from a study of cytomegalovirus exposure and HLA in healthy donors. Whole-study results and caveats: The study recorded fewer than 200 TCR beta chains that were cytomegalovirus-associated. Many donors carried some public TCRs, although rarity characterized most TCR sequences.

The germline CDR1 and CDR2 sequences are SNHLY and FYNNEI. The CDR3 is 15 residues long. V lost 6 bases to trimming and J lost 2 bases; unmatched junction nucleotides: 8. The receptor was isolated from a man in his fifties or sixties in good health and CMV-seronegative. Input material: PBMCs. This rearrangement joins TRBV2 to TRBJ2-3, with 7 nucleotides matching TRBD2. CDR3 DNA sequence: TGTGCCAGCAGCTATAGCGGGTCCCTCACAGATACGCAGTATTTT. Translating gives CASSYSGSLTDTQYF.